A single sample is the source of the 26 T cell receptor beta chains below, sequenced in a study of blood T cell repertoires in COVID-19 (dated by TCRdb to 2019 to 2021). Receptor libraries were prepared by the immunoSEQ multiplex PCR assay. TCRdb mirrors the immuneACCESS table, restricted to in-frame sequences. Some clones are absent from its copies; in checked studies, under half trace to an unresolved V gene, and the reason for the others is unknown. The sample table contains under 250,000 clones; only one count was recorded for 80% to 90% of them. Roughly 3% of the sample belongs to the ten largest clones. Specimen: PBMCs or T cells enriched from blood (not recorded which). These receptors originate from a woman aged 18 to 35 in a cohort exposed to, infected with or recovered from COVID-19 (not recorded which).

The chain joins TRBV5-1 to TRBJ2-2; D might be TRBD1 (6 bases). V lost 6 bases to trimming and J lost 1 base, with 16 bases between them. CDR1 and CDR2 (germline): SGHRS, YFSETQ. This CDR3 is built from 16 residues. The chain's CDR3 is CASTPPSRGNTGELFF. The CDR3 region has the DNA TGCGCCAGCACTCCCCCGTCCAGGGGGAACACCGGGGAGCTGTTTTTT.

V usage is TRBV2 and J usage is TRBJ2-3, with TRBD2 matching over 8 bases. Unmatched junction bases numbered 10, after V lost 2 bases and J lost 0 bases. The CDR3 consists of 18 residues. CDR1 and CDR2 from the germline V gene are SNHLY and FYNNEI. The CDR3 nucleotides read TGTGCCAGCAGTGAAAGGGGACTAGTTACACCTAGCACAGATACGCAGTATTTT. Its translation: CASSERGLVTPSTDTQYF.

This sequence joins TRBV5-1 and TRBJ1-1; D is uncertain. Trimming left V 3 bases short and J 4 bases short, with 10 bases between. This CDR3 comprises 13 residues. Germline CDR1 and CDR2: SGHRS and YFSETQ. CDR3 nucleotides: TGCGCCAGCAGCTGGGATGGGAGCACTGAAGCTTTCTTT. Translated: CASSWDGSTEAFF.

The V call is TRBV6-6, the J call TRBJ1-5; perhaps TRBD1 as D (6 bases). The CDR3 has 13 amino acids. Deletions cut 3 bases from V and 7 bases from J, with 10 bases between. CDR1 and CDR2 (germline): MNHNY, SVGAGI (reference sequence). Here the CDR3 reads CASSYAGVQPQHF. The CDR3 DNA reads as TGTGCCAGCAGTTATGCAGGGGTGCAGCCCCAGCATTTT.

This rearrangement joins TRBV19 to TRBJ1-5, with 7 bases fitting TRBD1. This CDR3 is 14 amino acids long. Germline V CDR1 and CDR2: LNHDA, SQIVND (reference sequence). Trimming cost V 6 bases and J 2 bases; bases outside gene matches: 4. The CDR3 reads CASSPTGRNQPQHF. CDR3 DNA sequence: TGTGCCAGTAGCCCGACAGGGCGCAATCAGCCCCAGCATTTT.

In its sample, this clone was seen a few times. J is TRBJ1-3 and V is TRBV3-1 (or the pseudogene TRBV3-2), with a tentative D call TRBD1 (5 bases). CDR3 length: 14 amino acids. The V gene lost 4 bases and the J gene lost 1 base, with 8 bases spanning the gap. Germline CDR1 is LGHDT and CDR2 is YNNKEL (reference sequence). The CDR3 nucleotides are TGTGCCAGCAGCCTCAGGGATTCTGGAAACACCATATATTTT. The encoded protein is CASSLRDSGNTIYF.

DNA of the CDR3: TGTGCCAGCAGCCCAGGAGGCCCGGCCTACGAGCAGTACTTC. It translates to CASSPGGPAYEQYF. The V gene is TRBV7-2, the J gene TRBJ2-7; the D gene is possibly TRBD2 (5 bases). Germline V gene sequence: CDR1 SGHTA, CDR2 FQGNSA. V was cut by 5 bases and J by 2 bases, with 13 bases left in between. The length of the CDR3 is 14 residues. The full variable domain, in which reference TRBV7-2 and TRBJ2-7 provide the parts outside the CDR3, is GAGVSQSPSNKVTEKGKDVELRCDPISGHTALYWYRQSLGQGLEFLIYFQGNSAPDKSGLPSDRFSAERTGGSVSTLTIQRTQQEDSAVYLCASSPGGPAYEQYFGPGTRLTVT.

The rearrangement joins TRBV7-3 to TRBJ2-1; 7 bases align to TRBD2. There are 16 residues in the CDR3. Trimming took 3 bases from V and 3 from J; bases not matched to a gene: 8. Germline assignment: CDR1 SGHTA and CDR2 FQGTGA. CDR3: CASSLLRREHYNEQFF. The CDR3 DNA follows: TGTGCCAGCAGCTTGCTGCGGCGGGAGCACTACAATGAGCAGTTCTTC.

In its sample, this clone was seen a few times. This rearrangement joins TRBV28 to TRBJ1-4; tentatively, D is TRBD1 (5 bases). The CDR3 is 15 amino acids. Germline V gives CDR1 MDHEN, CDR2 SYDVKM. Trimming shortened V by 3 bases and J by 3 bases, and 11 bases separated the two germline ends. This CDR3 is CASSLLTDSNEKLFF. CDR3 nucleotides: TGTGCCAGCAGTTTGCTGACAGATTCTAATGAAAAACTGTTTTTT.

The chain carries TRBV4-2 and TRBJ1-2; D gene ambiguous. The CDR3 is 14 residues long. V lost 0 bases and J 8 bases, leaving 13 bases between the germline ends. Germline V gene lookup returns CDR1 LGHNA and CDR2 YNFKEQ. CDR3 in amino acids: CASSQDQSRGGYTF. In DNA, the CDR3 is TGTGCCAGCAGCCAAGACCAATCCCGGGGAGGCTACACCTTC.

The chain employs TRBV27 and TRBJ1-5; 8 positions agree with TRBD1. CDR1 is MNHEY, CDR2 SMNVEV, per germline (reference sequence). This CDR3 has 17 amino acids. J gave up 4 bases and V 2 bases, and 10 bases lay outside the gene matches. This CDR3 is CASSLGVGTGGNQPQHF. The CDR3 nucleotides are TGTGCCAGCAGTTTAGGGGTGGGGACAGGCGGGAATCAGCCCCAGCATTTT.

The V call is TRBV15, the J call TRBJ2-5, with TRBD1 as a possible D gene (5 bases). Looked up from germline, CDR1 is LNHNV and CDR2 is YYDKDF (reference sequence). Between the trimmed V and J ends, which lost 3 bases and 5 bases, there was a span of 16 bases. This CDR3 has 15 amino acids. CDR3: CATSSGQGSLETQYF. CDR3 DNA: TGTGCCACCAGCAGCGGGCAGGGATCGTTGGAGACCCAGTACTTC.

The count of this clone is one. V is TRBV7-2 and J is TRBJ2-7; 9 nucleotides align to TRBD2. Germline CDR1 reads SGHTA; CDR2 reads FQGNSA. This CDR3 is built from 15 residues. J lost 4 bases, V lost 5 bases, and 9 bases had no gene match. The CDR3 sequence is CASSAKLAGAYEQYF. The CDR3 region has the DNA TGTGCCAGCAGCGCCAAATTAGCGGGGGCATACGAGCAGTACTTC.

The chain employs TRBV29-1 and TRBJ1-5; weak D call: TRBD1 (5 bases). This CDR3 comprises 10 residues. V shed 7 bases and J shed 10 bases, with 11 bases lying between them. CDR1 and CDR2 (germline): SQVTM, ANQGSEA. The CDR3: CSDDSEPQHF. CDR3 nucleotide sequence: TGCAGCGATGACAGTGAACCCCAGCATTTT.

This clone was seen only once. The chain uses TRBV6-5 and TRBJ2-1, with 10 bases fitting TRBD2. V was pared by 8 bases and J by 10 bases, with 14 bases of the junction left unmatched. The length of the CDR3 is 15 residues. Germline CDR1 MNHEY, CDR2 SVGAGI. The CDR3 nucleotides read TGTGCCAGCTCAAGAGGGCTAGCGGGAGTTGGGGAGCAGTTCTTC. It encodes CASSRGLAGVGEQFF.

The chain carries TRBV5-4 and TRBJ2-7, with 9 bases that match TRBD1. The trim removed 5 bases at V and 7 bases at J, leaving 10 bases unmatched. This CDR3 is built from 14 residues. Germline CDR1 and CDR2: SGHNT and YYREEE (reference sequence). CDR3 nucleotides: TGTGCCAGCAGTCAACCGGGACAGGGTTGGGAGCAGTACTTC. It specifies CASSQPGQGWEQYF. The complete variable domain, with remaining parts taken from reference TRBV5-4 and TRBJ2-7, reads ETGVTQSPTHLIKTRGQQVTLRCSSQSGHNTVSWYQQALGQGPQFIFQYYREEENGRGNFPPRFSGLQFPNYSSELNVNALELDDSALYLCASSQPGQGWEQYFGPGTRLTVT.

The chain has TRBV19 and TRBJ1-4, with a possible D match to TRBD1 (5 bases). The CDR3 runs 15 residues. Germline lookup yields CDR1 LNHDA and CDR2 SQIVND (reference sequence). With 3 bases removed from V and 3 bases from J, the gap between germline ends came to 11 bases. CDR3 DNA sequence: TGTGCCAGTAGTATCTTCGGCAGGGCTAATGAAAAACTGTTTTTT. As protein: CASSIFGRANEKLFF. Together with reference TRBV19 and TRBJ1-4, the CDR3 gives the full variable domain: DGGITQSPKYLFRKEGQNVTLSCEQNLNHDAMYWYRQDPGQGLRLIYYSQIVNDFQKGDIAEGYSVSREKKESFPLTVTSAQKNPTAFYLCASSIFGRANEKLFFGSGTQLSVL.

The chain employs TRBV28 and TRBJ2-7; TRBD2 aligns across 14 bases. The CDR3 sequence is 13 residues long. Trimming at V came to 10 bases and at J to 6 bases, leaving 5 bases not matched to a gene. Per the germline V gene, CDR1 is MDHEN and CDR2 is SYDVKM. CDR3: CATSGLAGVEQYF. CDR3 DNA sequence: TGTGCCACTTCGGGACTAGCGGGAGTCGAGCAGTACTTC. Combining the CDR3 with reference TRBV28 and TRBJ2-7 gives the whole variable domain DVKVTQSSRYLVKRTGEKVFLECVQDMDHENMFWYRQDPGLGLRLIYFSYDVKMKEKGDIPEGYSVSREKKERFSLILESASTNQTSMYLCATSGLAGVEQYFGPGTRLTVT.

This chain connects TRBV13 to TRBJ1-1; D possibly corresponds to TRBD1 (6 bases). This CDR3 has 16 amino acids. Deletions cut 1 base from V and 8 bases from J, with 20 bases between. Germline-derived CDR1 and CDR2 are PRHDT and FYEKMQ (reference sequence). CDR3 nucleotides: TGTGCCAGCAGCTTAGATGGTCGAGGGGGTAAACGGGAAGCTTTCTTT. Protein: CASSLDGRGGKREAFF. The whole variable domain, remainder taken from reference TRBV13 and TRBJ1-1, is AAGVIQSPRHLIKEKRETATLKCYPIPRHDTVYWYQQGPGQDPQFLISFYEKMQSDKGSIPDRFSAQQFSDYHSELNMSSLELGDSALYFCASSLDGRGGKREAFFGQGTRLTVV.

The chain couples TRBV4-1 to TRBJ2-1, with TRBD2 matching 11 bases. The CDR3 length is 16 residues. Losses at the gene ends were 3 bases for V and 4 bases for J; bases not matched to a gene: 5. Germline V gives CDR1 MGHRA, CDR2 YSYEKL. CDR3: CASSHGLAGDYNEQFF. Written as DNA, the CDR3 is TGCGCCAGCAGCCATGGACTAGCGGGCGATTACAATGAGCAGTTCTTC.

V gene TRBV13 combines with J gene TRBJ2-7; a weak D match, TRBD1 (5 bases). Germline CDR1 PRHDT, CDR2 FYEKMQ (reference sequence). The V and J ends lost 5 bases and 2 bases respectively, with 16 bases between them. The CDR3 length is 15 residues. The CDR3 DNA is TGTGCCAGCAGCCCCCAGGGCGACCTCACCTACGAGCAGTACTTC. Its translation: CASSPQGDLTYEQYF.

V usage is TRBV6-5 and J usage is TRBJ1-5; D is unresolved. CDR3 length equals 14 residues. V gave up 0 bases and J gave up 1 base, with 4 bases separating them. CDR1 and CDR2 from the germline V gene are MNHEY and SVGAGI. CDR3 bases: TGTGCCAGCAGTTACTCCTCCAGCAATCAGCCCCAGCATTTT. Translating gives CASSYSSSNQPQHF.

The chain recombines TRBV28 with TRBJ1-5; D not certain. The germline CDR1 and CDR2 sequences are MDHEN and SYDVKM. The CDR3 spans 14 residues. V was cut by 6 bases and J by 7 bases, with 16 bases left in between. Here the CDR3 reads CASRAGGGEQPQHF. CDR3 nucleotide sequence: TGTGCCAGCAGGGCCGGCGGCGGGGAGCAGCCCCAGCATTTT.

This rearrangement joins TRBV11-2 to TRBJ2-5; 9 nucleotides line up with TRBD2. CDR1 and CDR2 (germline): SGHAT, FQNNGV. CDR3 length equals 15 residues. The ends lost 4 bases at V and 1 base at J; junction bases unmatched: 4. CDR3 coding DNA: TGTGCCAGCAGCTCAATGACTAGCGGCCAAGAGACCCAGTACTTC. Its protein is CASSSMTSGQETQYF.

The CDR3 sequence is CASRDWGQSGNTIYF. Written as DNA, the CDR3 is TGTGCCAGCAGAGATTGGGGACAGTCTGGAAACACCATATATTTT. This chain links TRBV28 with TRBJ1-3; 7 nucleotides line up with TRBD1. The CDR3 is 15 amino acids. Germline V gene data show CDR1 as MDHEN and CDR2 as SYDVKM. J gave up 1 base and V 6 bases, and 6 bases lay outside the gene matches.

This clone was recorded once. The rearrangement joins TRBV4-2 to TRBJ1-5, with 8 nucleotides matching TRBD1. J gave up 5 bases and V 4 bases, and 10 bases lay outside the gene matches. The CDR3 covers 16 residues. The germline V gene has CDR1 LGHNA and CDR2 YNFKEQ. CDR3 region: CASSPTGAIADQPQHF. The CDR3 DNA follows: TGTGCCAGCAGCCCGACAGGGGCTATAGCGGATCAGCCCCAGCATTTT.